This T cell receptor beta chain was obtained from a study of neurological immune-mediated disorders. This clonotype was seen repeatedly, ten times or more. CDR3 length equals 12 residues. CDR1 is MNHNY, CDR2 SVGAGI, per germline (reference sequence). The V end was cut by 6 bases, the J end by 7 bases, with 12 bases between. One entry per CDR3 protein, called by TCRdb with MiXCR from the 5' RACE reads. The sample has around 68,000 distinct CDR3 sequences; roughly 4% are singletons. This chain joins TRBV6-6 and TRBJ1-1; unclear D gene. Sequencing used PBMCs. This clonotype was sampled from a man aged 50-60 years with multiple sclerosis. Written as DNA, the CDR3 is TGTGCCAGCAGCCTCGACTTAGGTGAAGCTTTCTTT. Translation gives CASSLDLGEAFF.